This T cell receptor (beta chain) was recovered during a study of blood T cell repertoires in COVID-19. Original processing methods: Using reference gene primer amplification, nucleated cell counts were estimated. TCRdb keeps only in-frame clones here, not all; method: immunoSEQ multiplex PCR. The DNA gave D and trimming, while V, J and clone size come from that table. The repertoire holds fewer than 300,000 clones, over 70% seen once, with about 3.5% in the top ten. V dropped 0 bases and J dropped 2 bases, with 14 bases sitting between them. Germline V CDR1 and CDR2: SGHDT, YYEEEE. The CDR3 contains 16 residues.

This receptor was obtained from a woman of 80 years or more with acute or convalescent COVID-19. Sequenced sample: peripheral blood. The V call is TRBV5-6, the J call TRBJ2-5; perhaps TRBD1 as D (5 bases). CDR3 in DNA: TGTGCCAGCAGCTTGGTTCCCAAGGGGATACAAGAGACCCAGTACTTC. It specifies CASSLVPKGIQETQYF. Using reference TRBV5-6 and TRBJ2-5 for the parts outside the CDR3, the full variable domain is DAGVTQSPTHLIKTRGQQVTLRCSPKSGHDTVSWYQQALGQGPQFIFQYYEEEERQRGNFPDRFSGHQFPNYSSELNVNALLLGDSALYLCASSLVPKGIQETQYFGPGTRLLVL.